This T cell receptor beta chain was found in a study of CD8 T cells in Susac syndrome. The RNA, 0.5 to 1 ug, was put through reverse transcription using random hexamers. TCRdb fed the immunoSEQ multiplex PCR reads into MiXCR, producing one record per CDR3 protein. This table has approximately 110,000 distinct CDR3 sequences, more than 80% appearing once. General study findings and limits: By the study's own acknowledgment, its TCR sequencing and HLA analysis included relatively few individuals.

Worth noting for this clonotype: Its antigen is not identified.

The CDR3 sequence is 14 residues long. The germline V gene encodes CDR1 SGHDT and CDR2 YYEEEE. Trimming cost V 2 bases and J 3 bases, with 10 bases left between them. Negative magnetic isolation gave CD8+ and CD4+ cells; FACS enriched CD8+ TEMRA. This TCR came from a human donor with multiple sclerosis. The sample consisted of CD8+ T cells from PBMCs. The chain combines TRBV5-6 with TRBJ2-3; no definite D call. The CDR3 here is CASSLYIGTDTQYF. The CDR3 nucleotides are TGTGCCAGCAGCTTATATATCGGGACAGATACGCAGTATTTT.